This TCR beta chain was retrieved from a study of T cell responses to AZD1222 COVID-19 vaccine. With respect to this clone: Its antigen is unknown.

Generated by immunoSEQ multiplex PCR, the TCRdb table keeps only in-frame clones and is missing some. The sample contains 90,000 to 150,000 clones, approximately 85% of which appear only once. The study, taken as a whole, reports: It was only after the peak T cell response that any repertoires were sampled. Researchers report vaccine-associated CD4 TCRs spanning spike, with dominance at 160-218 and 743-854.

This CDR3 comprises 12 residues. V lost 8 bases, J lost 4 bases, and 10 bases lay in between. The material was peripheral blood, obtained on day 0 of AZD1222 vaccination. This rearrangement joins TRBV6-7 to TRBJ2-3; D perhaps matches TRBD2 (6 bases). TRBV6-7 is given ORF status, its function remaining uncertain. The TCR was taken from an adult in good health. The CDR3: CASCRRADTQYF. The DNA of the CDR3 is TGTGCCAGCTGTAGGAGGGCAGATACGCAGTATTTT.